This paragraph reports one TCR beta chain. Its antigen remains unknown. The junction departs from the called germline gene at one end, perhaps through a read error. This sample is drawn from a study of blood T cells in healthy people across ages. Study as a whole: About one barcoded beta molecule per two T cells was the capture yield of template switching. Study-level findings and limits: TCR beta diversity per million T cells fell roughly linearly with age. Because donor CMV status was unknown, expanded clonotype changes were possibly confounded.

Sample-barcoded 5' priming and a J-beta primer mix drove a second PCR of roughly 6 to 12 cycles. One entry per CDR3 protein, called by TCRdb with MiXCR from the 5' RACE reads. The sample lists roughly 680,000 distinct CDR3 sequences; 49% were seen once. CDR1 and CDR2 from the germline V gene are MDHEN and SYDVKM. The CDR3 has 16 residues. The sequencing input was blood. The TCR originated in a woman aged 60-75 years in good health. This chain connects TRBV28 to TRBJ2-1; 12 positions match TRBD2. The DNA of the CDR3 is TGTGCCAGTTTAGGAGGGCTAGCGGGAGGGTACAGTGAGCAGTTCTTC. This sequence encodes CASLGGLAGGYSEQFF.